This T cell receptor (beta chain) was documented in a study of T cells in Graves' hyperthyroidism and ophthalmopathy. Study-wide background: Staff took peripheral blood when the initial diagnosis was made, before any treatment began. General study findings and limits: The majority of expanded thyroid clonotypes above 0.001 also appeared in blood.

To note about this clonotype: Its antigen is unidentified.

Amplification targeted TCR beta CDR3 regions from RNA transcripts. A first-round RT-PCR of the TCR CDR3 used the HTBI primer set. TCRdb re-analysed the multiplex PCR reads in MiXCR, keeping a single row per CDR3 protein. The data show hundreds of thousands of distinct CDR3 sequences, roughly 20% seen once. Disease duration was under 3 months in the ophthalmopathy patients, who also had a Clinical Activity Score of at least 3 and a NOSPECS grade of at least 4. Diagnosis rested on symptoms, serum thyroxine and TRAb, thyroid ultrasound, and orbital computed tomography. The receptor comes from a man aged 30 to 45 with Graves' ophthalmopathy. Sequenced material: blood.

In nucleotides, the CDR3 is TGTGCCAGCAGTTACGGCTTCTCGGGCTCTGGGCCCCAGCATTTT. It yields the protein CASSYGFSGSGPQHF. The chain links TRBV6-9 to TRBJ1-5, with unresolved D. CDR1 is MNHGY, CDR2 SVAAGI, per germline. Between the trimmed V and J ends, which lost 3 bases and 9 bases, there was a span of 18 bases. CDR3 length: 15 residues.